This TCR beta chain stems from a study of blood T cell repertoires in COVID-19. Overall study: The samples span acute and convalescent COVID-19 from the United States, Italy and Spain.

This CDR3 region has 14 residues. The J segment lost 1 base and the V segment lost 6 bases, leaving 4 bases of the junction unmatched. Germline lookup yields CDR1 ENHRY and CDR2 SYGVKD. As originally analysed: Amplification of reference gene primers provided the estimated nucleated cell counts. Generated by immunoSEQ multiplex PCR, the TCRdb table keeps only in-frame clones and is missing some. The V and J calls and clone size are taken from that table; D and trimming were inferred from the DNA. The sample yields over 150,000 clones, around 87% seen once. Material for sequencing was peripheral blood. This TCR came from a man aged 55 to 70 with COVID-19, enrolled during active disease. This rearrangement joins TRBV10-3 to TRBJ1-1; 8 bases match TRBD1. The CDR3 loop reads CAISSGTGNTEAFF. In nucleotides, the CDR3 is TGTGCCATCAGCTCCGGGACAGGGAACACTGAAGCTTTCTTT.